One and the same sample provided the 27 T cell receptor beta chains below, sequenced in a study of blood T cell repertoires in COVID-19. TCRdb's table, derived via immunoSEQ multiplex PCR, lists solely in-frame clones and lacks some. The table records about 190,000 clones, approximately 84% of them present only once. What was sequenced was PBMCs or T cells enriched from blood (not recorded which). These TCRs come from a woman aged 30 to 39 who had recovered from COVID-19.

This chain connects TRBV19 to TRBJ2-5; 7 bases align to TRBD1. CDR1 LNHDA and CDR2 SQIVND come from the germline V gene (reference sequence). There are 13 residues in the CDR3. Trimming took 5 bases from V and 5 from J; bases not matched to a gene: 5. The CDR3 coding sequence is TGTGCCAGTAGTTCGACAGGGCGGGAGACCCAGTACTTC. This codes for CASSSTGRETQYF.

This chain uses TRBV18 with TRBJ1-2, with a tentative D call TRBD1 (6 bases). Germline V gene data show CDR1 as KGHSH and CDR2 as LQKENI. The V end was cut by 6 bases, the J end by 4 bases, with 15 bases between. The CDR3 is made up of 14 amino acids. The CDR3 bases are TGTGCCAGCTCCCCCGACAGGTCCGGCTATGGCTACACCTTC. This translates into CASSPDRSGYGYTF.

V gene TRBV5-1 combines with J gene TRBJ2-5; D is ambiguous. Per germline, CDR1 SGHRS and CDR2 YFSETQ. The CDR3 sequence is 14 residues long. V gave up 0 bases and J gave up 5 bases, with 11 bases separating them. As DNA, the CDR3 is TGCGCCAGCAGCTTGGGGGCCTCCCGGGAGACCCAGTACTTC. Translated: CASSLGASRETQYF.

V usage is TRBV4-2 and J usage is TRBJ2-5; TRBD2 agrees at 11 bases. Per the germline V gene, CDR1 is LGHNA and CDR2 is YNFKEQ. This CDR3 is built from 17 residues. After removal of 0 bases from V and 4 bases from J, the junction contained 7 bases not matched to a gene. The CDR3 reads CASSQDILAGDTETQYF. In DNA, the CDR3 is TGTGCCAGCAGCCAAGATATACTAGCGGGAGATACAGAGACCCAGTACTTC.

This rearrangement joins TRBV30 to TRBJ1-1, with a tentative D call TRBD1 (6 bases). V was cut by 0 bases and J by 3 bases, with 14 bases left in between. The CDR3 loop spans 15 amino acids. The germline V gene encodes CDR1 GTSNPN and CDR2 SVGIG (reference sequence). Written as DNA, the CDR3 is TGTGCCTGGAGTGTACGGGGGGCGCGGTACACTGAAGCTTTCTTT. It translates to CAWSVRGARYTEAFF.

The chain links TRBV3-1 (or the pseudogene TRBV3-2) to TRBJ2-7; 9 nucleotides align to TRBD1. From germline, CDR1 is LGHDT and CDR2 YNNKEL (reference sequence). CDR3 length equals 17 residues. V gave up 4 bases and J gave up 4 bases; unmatched junction bases: 14. CDR3 DNA: TGTGCCAGCAGCCGAGGACAGGGGCCAACAACCTCTTACGAGCAGTACGTC. It encodes CASSRGQGPTTSYEQYV.

DNA for the CDR3: TGCGCCAGCAGCCCACCGGGACTAGCGGGGGTCAATGAGCAGTTCTTC. It yields the protein CASSPPGLAGVNEQFF. The chain recombines TRBV5-1 with TRBJ2-1; 14 bases agree with TRBD2. Germline CDR1 and CDR2: SGHRS and YFSETQ. The CDR3 is 16 residues long. With V trimmed by 4 bases and J by 6 bases, 6 bases remained unmatched.

V usage is TRBV5-1 and J usage is TRBJ2-3, with D maybe TRBD2 (6 bases). Looked up from germline, CDR1 is SGHRS and CDR2 is YFSETQ. This CDR3 spans 15 amino acids. The V and J ends lost 7 bases and 4 bases respectively, with 19 bases between them. The CDR3 loop reads CASAPGASVADTQYF. The DNA of the CDR3 is TGCGCCAGCGCCCCAGGAGCTAGCGTTGCAGATACGCAGTATTTT.

The chain uses TRBV19 and TRBJ2-1; the D gene is possibly TRBD2 (5 bases). With 7 bases removed from V and 8 bases from J, the gap between germline ends came to 15 bases. Per germline, CDR1 LNHDA and CDR2 SQIVND (reference sequence). The CDR3 loop spans 13 amino acids. DNA of the CDR3: TGTGCCAGTACTCGGGGAACCTTATATGAGCAGTTCTTC. This translates into CASTRGTLYEQFF.

The chain combines TRBV10-2 with TRBJ2-5; 9 positions match TRBD1. With V trimmed by 7 bases and J by 3 bases, 6 bases remained unmatched. Germline CDR1 is WSHSY and CDR2 is SAAADI. The CDR3 extends over 14 amino acids. CDR3 DNA sequence: TGCGCCAGCAACAACAGGGGGCGTGAAGAGACCCAGTACTTC. It yields the protein CASNNRGREETQYF.

V is TRBV6-5 and J is TRBJ1-5; 10 nucleotides match TRBD1. V gave up 2 bases and J gave up 4 bases; unmatched junction bases: 5. Germline CDR1 is MNHEY and CDR2 is SVGAGI. This CDR3 has 16 amino acids. CDR3 sequence: CASSYTGTGVNQPQHF. The CDR3 DNA sequence: TGTGCCAGCAGTTACACCGGGACAGGGGTGAATCAGCCCCAGCATTTT.

The chain combines TRBV7-9 with TRBJ1-5; D may be TRBD1 (6 bases). CDR1 and CDR2 (germline): SEHNR, FQNEAQ (reference sequence). Trimming took 1 base from V and 2 from J, leaving 9 bases between them. The CDR3 spans 15 residues. CDR3 amino acids: CASSLVGGGNQPQHF. In DNA form, the CDR3 reads TGTGCCAGCAGCTTAGTTGGGGGCGGCAATCAGCCCCAGCATTTT.

This clone was found a few times. The chain combines TRBV28 with TRBJ1-2; D gene ambiguous. This CDR3 comprises 13 residues. Trimming stripped 5 bases from V and 6 bases from J, with 13 bases between. Per the germline V gene, CDR1 is MDHEN and CDR2 is SYDVKM. CDR3 nucleotide sequence: TGTGCCAGCAGTACCCCCCTACTTGATGGCTACACCTTC. This codes for CASSTPLLDGYTF.

The genes are TRBV5-4 and TRBJ2-3, with D possibly matching TRBD1 (6 bases). V lost 0 bases and J lost 2, with 10 bases in between. The CDR3 covers 15 residues. Germline V gene lookup returns CDR1 SGHNT and CDR2 YYREEE (reference sequence). CDR3 sequence reads: CASSLAGDNTDTQYF. CDR3 sequence (DNA): TGTGCCAGCAGCTTGGCTGGGGACAACACAGATACGCAGTATTTT. Drawing the rest from reference TRBV5-4 and TRBJ2-3, the complete variable domain is ETGVTQSPTHLIKTRGQQVTLRCSSQSGHNTVSWYQQALGQGPQFIFQYYREEENGRGNFPPRFSGLQFPNYSSELNVNALELDDSALYLCASSLAGDNTDTQYFGPGTRLTVL.

This chain joins TRBV5-1 and TRBJ2-2, with D perhaps TRBD1 (6 bases). CDR1 and CDR2 from the germline V gene are SGHRS and YFSETQ. The length of the CDR3 is 16 residues. V dropped 2 bases and J dropped 0 bases, with 11 bases sitting between them. CDR3 DNA sequence: TGCGCCAGCAGCTTAGCCGGGACAACGAACACCGGGGAGCTGTTTTTT. The encoded protein is CASSLAGTTNTGELFF.

The V and J genes are TRBV7-2 and TRBJ2-7, with 9 bases matching TRBD2. The germline CDR1 and CDR2 sequences are SGHTA and FQGNSA. V lost 2 bases, J lost 7 bases, and 9 bases stayed unmatched. The CDR3 length is 15 residues. The CDR3 sequence: CASSLFLAGLGEQYF. CDR3 in DNA: TGTGCCAGCAGCTTATTTCTAGCGGGACTGGGAGAGCAGTACTTC.

V usage is TRBV19 and J usage is TRBJ2-3, with TRBD1 matching over 9 bases. There are 14 residues in the CDR3. Trimming at V came to 7 bases and at J to 5 bases, leaving 7 bases not matched to a gene. Looked up from germline, CDR1 is LNHDA and CDR2 is SQIVND (reference sequence). The CDR3 sequence is CASTLQGARDTQYF. The CDR3 bases are TGTGCCAGTACTCTACAGGGGGCAAGAGATACGCAGTATTTT. Supplemented by reference TRBV19 and TRBJ2-3, the full variable domain reads DGGITQSPKYLFRKEGQNVTLSCEQNLNHDAMYWYRQDPGQGLRLIYYSQIVNDFQKGDIAEGYSVSREKKESFPLTVTSAQKNPTAFYLCASTLQGARDTQYFGPGTRLTVL.

V gene TRBV28 combines with J gene TRBJ1-2, with 7 bases lining up with TRBD1. CDR3 length: 14 amino acids. After removal of 2 bases from V and 4 bases from J, the junction contained 4 bases not matched to a gene. The germline V gene encodes CDR1 MDHEN and CDR2 SYDVKM. DNA for the CDR3: TGTGCCAGCAGTTTACCCGGGACAGCCTATGGCTACACCTTC. It is translated as CASSLPGTAYGYTF.

The V call is TRBV15, the J call TRBJ2-3, with 9 bases fitting TRBD2. Trimming cost V 1 base and J 2 bases; bases outside gene matches: 1. The germline V gene has CDR1 LNHNV and CDR2 YYDKDF (reference sequence). This CDR3 is built from 15 residues. The CDR3: CATSRVAGVTDTQYF. The CDR3, as DNA: TGTGCCACCAGCAGAGTAGCGGGAGTCACAGATACGCAGTATTTT.

CDR3 amino acids: CASSPDRGIGNTIYF. CDR3 sequence (DNA): TGTGCTAGTTCCCCGGACAGGGGGATTGGAAACACCATATATTTT. The genes are TRBV12-5 and TRBJ1-3; 10 positions match TRBD1. This CDR3 is 15 amino acids long. V was clipped by 8 bases and J by 3 bases; unmatched bases: 7. Germline CDR1 reads LGHNT; CDR2 reads FRNRAP.

The chain employs TRBV29-1 and TRBJ2-3, with a tentative D call TRBD1 (5 bases). The CDR3 is made up of 14 amino acids. V was shortened by 3 bases and J by 2 bases, with 12 bases between the two germline ends. The germline CDR1 and CDR2 sequences are SQVTM and ANQGSEA. DNA of the CDR3: TGCAGCGTTGACCACAGGATACACACAGATACGCAGTATTTT. This encodes CSVDHRIHTDTQYF.

V and J are TRBV12-3 or TRBV12-4 and TRBJ2-1, with 7 bases lining up with TRBD1. Losses at the gene ends were 7 bases for V and 13 bases for J; bases not matched to a gene: 7. The CDR3 runs 11 residues. The CDR3 reads CASTLDREQFF. As DNA, the CDR3 is TGTGCCAGCACCCTAGACAGGGAACAGTTCTTC.

The V call is TRBV7-9, the J call TRBJ2-6; tentative D call: TRBD2 (5 bases). Trimming stripped 2 bases from V and 4 bases from J, with 15 bases between. The CDR3 runs to 17 residues. CDR1 is SEHNR and CDR2 is FQNEAQ in the germline V gene (reference sequence). CDR3 bases: TGTGCCAGCAGCTTAAGTGGGCGGCGCGGGGGGGCCAACGTCCTGACTTTC. Translation: CASSLSGRRGGANVLTF.

This chain links TRBV6-9 with TRBJ2-4; D is perhaps TRBD1 (5 bases). Trimming pared 4 bases from V and 6 bases from J, leaving 16 bases between. CDR3 length equals 15 residues. CDR1 is MNHGY and CDR2 is SVAAGI in the germline V gene. The CDR3 sequence: CASSSARGRINIQYF. The DNA for the CDR3 is TGTGCCAGCAGTTCGGCAAGGGGCAGGATAAACATTCAGTACTTC.

The chain is built from TRBV18 and TRBJ1-1, with 9 positions matching TRBD1. V was pared by 4 bases and J by 3 bases, with 12 bases of the junction left unmatched. The CDR3 has 17 residues. Germline V lookup: CDR1 KGHSH, CDR2 LQKENI. CDR3: CASSRGTGRGTDTEAFF. DNA for the CDR3: TGTGCCAGCTCACGGGGGACAGGGAGGGGTACAGACACTGAAGCTTTCTTT.

The chain links TRBV6-1 to TRBJ2-7; tentatively, D is TRBD1 (7 bases). Trimming cost V 2 bases and J 0 bases, with 11 bases left between them. The CDR3 covers 15 residues. Germline V gene lookup returns CDR1 MNHNS and CDR2 SASEGT. The CDR3 reads CASSERRGLSYEQYV. CDR3 in DNA: TGTGCCAGCAGTGAACGGAGGGGGCTCTCCTACGAGCAGTACGTC.

This clone appeared a few times. The rearrangement joins TRBV2 to TRBJ1-6; tentative D call: TRBD1 (5 bases). Deletions cut 3 bases from V and 0 bases from J, with 6 bases between. The CDR3 sequence is 15 residues long. The germline V gene has CDR1 SNHLY and CDR2 FYNNEI. CDR3: CASSEQGSYNSPLHF. Written as DNA, the CDR3 is TGTGCCAGCAGTGAGCAGGGCTCCTATAATTCACCCCTCCACTTT. Full variable domain (remainder filled in from reference TRBV2 and TRBJ1-6): EPEVTQTPSHQVTQMGQEVILRCVPISNHLYFYWYRQILGQKVEFLVSFYNNEISEKSEIFDDQFSVERPDGSNFTLKIRSTKLEDSAMYFCASSEQGSYNSPLHFGNGTRLTVT.